Given below is one T cell receptor beta chain in context. This sample was taken from a study of control samples from healthy donors and cancer patients. The table came from immunoSEQ multiplex PCR; TCRdb's copy has only in-frame clones and leaves some out. The data hold about 190,000 clones, with about 90% observed a single time. With 2 bases clipped from V and 4 bases from J, the junction kept 7 bases outside the gene matches. The CDR3 covers 15 residues. Germline CDR1 and CDR2: SGDLS and YYNGEE. This TCR was recovered from a man aged 30 to 39 in good health. Sequencing used blood. This chain uses TRBV9 with TRBJ2-7; 9 nucleotides match TRBD1. The CDR3 bases are TGTGCCAGCAGCGTGACAGGGACAGGGAGATACGAGCAGTACTTC. Amino acids: CASSVTGTGRYEQYF.